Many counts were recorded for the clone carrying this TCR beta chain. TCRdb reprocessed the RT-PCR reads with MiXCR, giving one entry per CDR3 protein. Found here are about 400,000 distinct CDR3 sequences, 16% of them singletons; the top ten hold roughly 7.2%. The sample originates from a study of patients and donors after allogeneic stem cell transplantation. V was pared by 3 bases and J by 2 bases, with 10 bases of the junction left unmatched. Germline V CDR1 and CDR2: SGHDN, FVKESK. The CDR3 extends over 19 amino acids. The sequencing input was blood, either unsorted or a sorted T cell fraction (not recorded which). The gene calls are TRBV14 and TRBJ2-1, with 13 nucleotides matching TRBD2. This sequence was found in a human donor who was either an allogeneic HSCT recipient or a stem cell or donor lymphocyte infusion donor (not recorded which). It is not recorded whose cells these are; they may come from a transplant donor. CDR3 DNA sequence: TGTGCCAGCAGCCACTTGGGACTAGCGGGACCCCTTACCTACAATGAGCAGTTCTTC. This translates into CASSHLGLAGPLTYNEQFF.